This TCR beta chain was recovered during a study of T cells in Graves' hyperthyroidism and ophthalmopathy. This CDR3 has 17 residues. Trimming at V came to 3 bases and at J to 6 bases, leaving 14 bases not matched to a gene. From germline, CDR1 is SGHTA and CDR2 FQGNSA. Study results and limitations: Most clonotypes expanded in the thyroid (above 0.001) were also present in blood.

Regions amplified from RNA transcripts were the TCR beta CDR3 regions. HTBI primers were used for first-round RT-PCR of the TCR CDR3. TCRdb ran MiXCR on the multiplex PCR reads and lists one entry per CDR3 protein. This sample carries approximately 600,000 distinct CDR3 sequences, about 15% of them seen once, and the ten largest clones take roughly 5.5%. Participants, patients aged 18 to 65, had newly diagnosed hyperthyroidism with a duration under 2 months. Exclusion followed for patients with uncontrolled infection, other autoimmune disease, pregnancy or lactation. Over 9 ml of fresh peripheral blood supplied the PBMCs. This clonotype occurred many times. Antigen specificity is unknown.

The chain is built from TRBV7-2 and TRBJ2-1; 7 positions match TRBD1. The specimen sequenced was blood. The sequence came from a woman aged 30 to 39 with Graves' hyperthyroidism that later progressed to Graves' ophthalmopathy. This CDR3 reads CASSFPSTGWFFNEQFF. CDR3 nucleotides: TGTGCCAGCAGCTTTCCCTCGACAGGGTGGTTCTTCAATGAGCAGTTCTTC.